Listed here are 20 T cell receptor beta chains from one sample, sequenced in a study of blood T cell repertoires in COVID-19. Method: immunoSEQ multiplex PCR; TCRdb's copy keeps in-frame clones and lacks some. This table holds 150,000 to 200,000 clones, approximately 80% found once. The source material was peripheral blood. These receptors were taken from a human donor with acute or convalescent COVID-19. The donor label of this sample is uncertain.

This chain connects TRBV18 to TRBJ1-1; D is perhaps TRBD1 (5 bases). The CDR3 has 15 amino acids. Per the germline V gene, CDR1 is KGHSH and CDR2 is LQKENI. Trimming pared 0 bases from V and 1 base from J, leaving 9 bases between. Written as DNA, the CDR3 is TGTGCCAGCTCACCACCCGGACAAGGGAACACTGAAGCTTTCTTT. The encoded protein is CASSPPGQGNTEAFF.

This clone was seen a single time. CDR3 nucleotide sequence: TGTGCCAGCAGCCAACAGGGAAACACCATATATTTT. Translation: CASSQQGNTIYF. The chain is built from TRBV3-1 (or the pseudogene TRBV3-2) and TRBJ1-3; D is uncertain. CDR1 LGHDT and CDR2 YNNKEL come from the germline V gene (reference sequence). Trimming removed 2 bases at V and 4 bases at J, with 3 bases between. This CDR3 spans 12 amino acids.

This chain joins TRBV6-4 and TRBJ2-3; TRBD2 is a possible D gene (6 bases). The CDR3 is made up of 15 amino acids. Deletions cut 6 bases from V and 1 base from J, with 14 bases between. Germline CDR1 reads MRHNA; CDR2 reads SNTAGT. CDR3 in DNA: TGTGCCAGCAGCCTTGAGGCGGGACGCACAGATACGCAGTATTTT. Its protein product is CASSLEAGRTDTQYF.

The chain uses TRBV27 and TRBJ1-2, with 9 bases fitting TRBD1. With V trimmed by 8 bases and J by 4 bases, 5 bases remained unmatched. Germline V lookup: CDR1 MNHEY, CDR2 SMNVEV (reference sequence). This CDR3 region has 13 residues. CDR3 nucleotides: TGTGCCAGCGGACAGGGGTTGGGCTATGGCTACACCTTC. Its translation: CASGQGLGYGYTF.

The rearrangement links TRBV7-8 to TRBJ2-7; 7 bases are shared with TRBD2. Germline trimming cut 0 bases from V and 4 bases from J; bases unmatched to any gene: 6. Germline V gives CDR1 SGHVS, CDR2 FQNEAQ. This CDR3 has 15 amino acids. DNA of the CDR3: TGTGCCAGCAGCTTAGCTTCCGGACTAGGGTACGAGCAGTACTTC. Its translation is CASSLASGLGYEQYF.

The sample holds many counts of this clone. This chain uses TRBV28 with TRBJ1-3; weak D call: TRBD1 (5 bases). The CDR3 spans 14 residues. V shed 6 bases and J shed 6 bases, with 15 bases lying between them. Germline loops: CDR1 MDHEN, CDR2 SYDVKM. The chain's CDR3 is CASRVGLSLNTIYF. The CDR3 coding sequence is TGTGCCAGCAGAGTGGGGCTTTCCCTAAACACCATATATTTT. The full variable domain, its missing parts supplied by reference TRBV28 and TRBJ1-3, is DVKVTQSSRYLVKRTGEKVFLECVQDMDHENMFWYRQDPGLGLRLIYFSYDVKMKEKGDIPEGYSVSREKKERFSLILESASTNQTSMYLCASRVGLSLNTIYFGEGSWLTVV.

The chain joins TRBV5-1 to TRBJ2-3; 11 bases map to TRBD2. The V gene end was trimmed by 0 bases and the J gene end by 2 bases; junction bases not matched to a gene: 8. CDR1 is SGHRS, CDR2 YFSETQ, per germline. CDR3 length equals 18 residues. Written as DNA, the CDR3 is TGCGCCAGCAGCTTGGGGACTAGCGGGCCCTCTGACACAGATACGCAGTATTTT. Translating it yields CASSLGTSGPSDTDTQYF.

V and J are TRBV9 and TRBJ2-1, with 7 bases that match TRBD1. CDR1 and CDR2 (germline): SGDLS, YYNGEE. The V and J ends lost 3 bases and 2 bases, in that order; junction bases with no gene match: 2. This CDR3 has 14 amino acids. CDR3 in amino acids: CASSAGQTYNEQFF. The CDR3 nucleotides read TGTGCCAGCAGCGCGGGACAGACCTACAATGAGCAGTTCTTC.

The V call is TRBV6-6, the J call TRBJ1-2; TRBD1 might be the D (5 bases). CDR3 length: 13 amino acids. V lost 2 bases to trimming and J lost 8 bases, with 12 bases between them. Germline assignment: CDR1 MNHNY and CDR2 SVGAGI (reference sequence). CDR3 region: CASSYEQGWGYTF. CDR3 coding DNA: TGTGCCAGCAGTTACGAGCAGGGTTGGGGCTACACCTTC.

The CDR3 DNA reads as TGTGCCAGCAGCGTAGGGGCAGGGGAAGTCTACGAGCAGTACTTC. It yields the protein CASSVGAGEVYEQYF. This chain links TRBV9 with TRBJ2-7, with TRBD1 as a possible D gene (6 bases). This CDR3 comprises 15 residues. V was cut by 0 bases and J by 3 bases, with 13 bases left in between. Germline CDR1 reads SGDLS; CDR2 reads YYNGEE.

The chain combines TRBV12-1 with TRBJ1-1. TRBV12-1 is designated a pseudogene. CDR3 length: 16 residues. The CDR3 DNA follows: TGTGCCAGCAGCTTTCCACCCGGGTCCCAAGGGACTGAAACTTTCTTT. This sequence encodes CASSFPPGSQGTETFF.

The CDR3 here is CASSTPATRLSQFF. The CDR3 region has the DNA TGTGCCAGCAGTACCCCTGCTACCCGGTTAAGCCAGTTCTTC. The chain couples TRBV6-2 or TRBV6-3 to TRBJ2-1; D ambiguous. There are 14 residues in the CDR3. Germline CDR1 and CDR2: MNHEY and SVGEGT. The V end lost 5 bases, the J end lost 13 bases, and 21 bases lay between the germline ends.

The rearrangement joins TRBV6-6 to TRBJ1-2, with 8 bases identical to TRBD1. The CDR3 runs 14 residues. CDR1 is MNHNY, CDR2 SVGAGI, per germline (reference sequence). The V gene end was trimmed by 0 bases and the J gene end by 8 bases; junction bases not matched to a gene: 5. CDR3 nucleotides: TGTGCCAGCAGTTACTCACAGGGGGAGCTGGGCTACACCTTC. Translated: CASSYSQGELGYTF.

J is TRBJ2-7 and V is TRBV7-9; TRBD2 matches at 12 bases. The V and J ends lost 5 bases and 6 bases, in that order; junction bases with no gene match: 11. The germline V gene encodes CDR1 SEHNR and CDR2 FQNEAQ (reference sequence). The CDR3 loop spans 16 amino acids. This chain's CDR3 is CASSTTSGSNGAEQYF. CDR3 nucleotides: TGTGCCAGCAGCACGACTAGCGGGAGTAACGGGGCCGAGCAGTACTTC.

The V call is TRBV19, the J call TRBJ1-2, with no clear D. CDR3 length: 13 residues. Trimming removed 3 bases from V and 5 bases from J, with 10 bases in between. The germline CDR1 and CDR2 sequences are LNHDA and SQIVND (reference sequence). The CDR3 DNA reads TGTGCCAGTAGTATTCAGACACCGTATGGCTACACCTTC. Amino acid sequence: CASSIQTPYGYTF. Variable domain in full (rest from reference TRBV19 and TRBJ1-2): DGGITQSPKYLFRKEGQNVTLSCEQNLNHDAMYWYRQDPGQGLRLIYYSQIVNDFQKGDIAEGYSVSREKKESFPLTVTSAQKNPTAFYLCASSIQTPYGYTFGSGTRLTVV.

The rearrangement uses TRBV7-2 and TRBJ1-2; possible D gene TRBD1, 6 bases. This CDR3 is 18 amino acids long. V gave up 1 base and J gave up 1 base, with 19 bases separating them. Germline-derived CDR1 and CDR2 are SGHTA and FQGNSA. CDR3 region: CASSLGARGGEGNYGYTF. CDR3 bases: TGTGCCAGCAGCTTAGGGGCCAGGGGCGGAGAGGGTAACTATGGCTACACCTTC. Based on the CDR3 plus reference TRBV7-2 and TRBJ1-2, the full variable domain is GAGVSQSPSNKVTEKGKDVELRCDPISGHTALYWYRQSLGQGLEFLIYFQGNSAPDKSGLPSDRFSAERTGGSVSTLTIQRTQQEDSAVYLCASSLGARGGEGNYGYTFGSGTRLTVV.

There are a few counts of this clone. The V gene is TRBV2, the J gene TRBJ2-2; maybe TRBD2 (6 bases). Deletions cut 1 base from V and 5 bases from J, with 11 bases between. Germline V lookup: CDR1 SNHLY, CDR2 FYNNEI. The length of the CDR3 is 15 residues. The CDR3 coding sequence is TGTGCCAGCAGTGAAGTTGCGGGAAATACCGGGGAGCTGTTTTTT. This sequence encodes CASSEVAGNTGELFF.

The chain couples TRBV29-1 to TRBJ2-5; 9 nucleotides line up with TRBD2. The CDR3 totals 13 residues. Trimming took 7 bases from V and 5 from J; bases not matched to a gene: 8. Germline V gives CDR1 SQVTM, CDR2 ANQGSEA. The CDR3 DNA sequence: TGCAGCGCCAAAGCGGGAGGTGGGGAGACCCAGTACTTC. Translated, it gives CSAKAGGGETQYF.

The J gene is TRBJ2-7, the V gene TRBV10-3, with D possibly matching TRBD2 (7 bases). This CDR3 spans 14 amino acids. Trimming took off 5 bases at V and 5 bases at J, with 16 bases between the two ends. CDR1 is ENHRY and CDR2 is SYGVKD in the germline V gene. Here the CDR3 DNA reads TGTGCCATCAGTTTACAGGGAGGGATAGACGAGCAGTACTTC. It yields the protein CAISLQGGIDEQYF.

The chain recombines TRBV3-1 (or the pseudogene TRBV3-2) with TRBJ2-2; 11 bases are shared with TRBD2. Germline CDR1 reads LGHDT; CDR2 reads YNNKEL (reference sequence). The CDR3 consists of 15 residues. With 2 bases clipped from V and 4 bases from J, the junction kept 0 bases outside the gene matches. The CDR3, as DNA: TGTGCCAGCAGCCAACTAGCGGGAGGCACCGGGGAGCTGTTTTTT. Amino acid sequence: CASSQLAGGTGELFF.